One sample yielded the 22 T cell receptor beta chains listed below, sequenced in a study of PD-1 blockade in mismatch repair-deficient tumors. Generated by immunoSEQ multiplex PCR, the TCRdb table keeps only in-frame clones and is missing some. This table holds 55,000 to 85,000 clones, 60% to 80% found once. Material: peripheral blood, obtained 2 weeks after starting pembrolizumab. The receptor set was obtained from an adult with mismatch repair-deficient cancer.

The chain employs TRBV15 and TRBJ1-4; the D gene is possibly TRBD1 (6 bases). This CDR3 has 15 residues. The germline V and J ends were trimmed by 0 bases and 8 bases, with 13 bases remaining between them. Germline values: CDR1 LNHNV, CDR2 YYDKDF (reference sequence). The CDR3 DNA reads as TGTGCCACCAGCAGAGATTCGGGGGCAGGGGAAAAACTGTTTTTT. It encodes CATSRDSGAGEKLFF.

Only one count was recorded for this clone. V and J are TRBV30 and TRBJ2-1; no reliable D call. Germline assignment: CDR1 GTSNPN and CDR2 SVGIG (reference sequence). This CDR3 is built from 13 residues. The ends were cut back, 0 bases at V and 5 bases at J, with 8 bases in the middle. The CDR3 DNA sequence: TGTGCCTGGAGTGTACGGCTAGACAATGAGCAGTTCTTC. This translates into CAWSVRLDNEQFF.

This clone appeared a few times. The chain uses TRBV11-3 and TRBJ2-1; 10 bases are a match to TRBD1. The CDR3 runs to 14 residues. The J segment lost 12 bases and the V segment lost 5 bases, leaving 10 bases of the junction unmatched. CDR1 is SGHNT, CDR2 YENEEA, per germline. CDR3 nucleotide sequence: TGTGCCAGCAGCCACCTGACAGGGGGCAGCCGGCAGTTCTTC. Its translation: CASSHLTGGSRQFF. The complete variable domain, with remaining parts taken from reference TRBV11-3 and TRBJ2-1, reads EAGVVQSPRYKIIEKKQPVAFWCNPISGHNTLYWYLQNLGQGPELLIRYENEEAVDDSQLPKDRFSAERLKGVDSTLKIQPAELGDSAVYLCASSHLTGGSRQFFGPGTRLTVL.

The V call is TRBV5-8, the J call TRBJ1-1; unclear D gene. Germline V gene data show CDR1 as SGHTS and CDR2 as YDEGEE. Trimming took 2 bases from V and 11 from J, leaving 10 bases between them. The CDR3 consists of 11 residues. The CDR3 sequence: CASSLEIKAFF. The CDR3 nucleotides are TGTGCCAGCAGCTTAGAAATTAAGGCTTTCTTT.

The CDR3 loop is CATLGGSDTGELFF. The CDR3 DNA reads as TGTGCCACCCTCGGCGGGAGTGACACCGGGGAGCTGTTTTTT. The V call is TRBV28, the J call TRBJ2-2, with 7 bases identical to TRBD2. V shed 10 bases, J shed 3 bases, and the junction held 8 bases outside the gene matches. The CDR3 sequence is 14 residues long. Germline assignment: CDR1 MDHEN and CDR2 SYDVKM.

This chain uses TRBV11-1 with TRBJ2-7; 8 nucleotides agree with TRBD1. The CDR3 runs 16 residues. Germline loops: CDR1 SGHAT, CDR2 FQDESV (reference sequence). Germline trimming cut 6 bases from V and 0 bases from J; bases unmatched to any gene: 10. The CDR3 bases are TGTGCCAGCAGTTACAATCTGGGACAGGACTCCTACGAGCAGTACTTC. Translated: CASSYNLGQDSYEQYF.

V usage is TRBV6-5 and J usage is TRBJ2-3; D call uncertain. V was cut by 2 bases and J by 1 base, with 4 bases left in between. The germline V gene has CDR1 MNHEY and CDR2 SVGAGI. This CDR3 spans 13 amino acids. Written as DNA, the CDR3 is TGTGCCAGCAGTTACGCGGGCACAGATACGCAGTATTTT. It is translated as CASSYAGTDTQYF.

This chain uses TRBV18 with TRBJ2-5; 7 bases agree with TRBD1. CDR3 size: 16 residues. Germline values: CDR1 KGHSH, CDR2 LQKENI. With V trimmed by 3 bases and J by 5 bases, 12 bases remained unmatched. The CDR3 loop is CASSPTSGQESETQYF. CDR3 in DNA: TGTGCCAGCTCACCGACCTCCGGACAGGAGTCGGAGACCCAGTACTTC.

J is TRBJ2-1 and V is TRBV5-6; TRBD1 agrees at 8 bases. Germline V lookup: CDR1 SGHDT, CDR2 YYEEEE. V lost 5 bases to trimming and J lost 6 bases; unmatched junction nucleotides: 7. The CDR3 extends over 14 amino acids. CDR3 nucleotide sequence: TGTGCCAGCAGTTGGGGACAGGTTGCCAATGAGCAGTTCTTC. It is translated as CASSWGQVANEQFF.

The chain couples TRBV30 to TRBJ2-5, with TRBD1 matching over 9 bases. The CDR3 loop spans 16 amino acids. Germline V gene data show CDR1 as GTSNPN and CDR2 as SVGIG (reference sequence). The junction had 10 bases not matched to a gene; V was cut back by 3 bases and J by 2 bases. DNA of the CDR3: TGTGCCTGGAGCAGGGGGACAGGGTATCTACAAGAGACCCAGTACTTC. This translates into CAWSRGTGYLQETQYF.

The CDR3 nucleotides read TGTGCCAGTAGTTCGGACAGGGCGAACACTGAAGCTTTCTTT. This sequence encodes CASSSDRANTEAFF. The chain links TRBV19 to TRBJ1-1, with 8 positions matching TRBD1. CDR1 is LNHDA, CDR2 SQIVND, per germline (reference sequence). The V gene end was trimmed by 5 bases and the J gene end by 1 base; junction bases not matched to a gene: 3. This CDR3 region has 14 residues.

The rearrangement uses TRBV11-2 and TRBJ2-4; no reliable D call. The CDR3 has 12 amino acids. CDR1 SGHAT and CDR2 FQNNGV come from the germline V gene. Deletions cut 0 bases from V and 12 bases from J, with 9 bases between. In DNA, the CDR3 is TGTGCCAGCAGCTTAGAGTATGACACTCAGTACTTC. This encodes CASSLEYDTQYF.

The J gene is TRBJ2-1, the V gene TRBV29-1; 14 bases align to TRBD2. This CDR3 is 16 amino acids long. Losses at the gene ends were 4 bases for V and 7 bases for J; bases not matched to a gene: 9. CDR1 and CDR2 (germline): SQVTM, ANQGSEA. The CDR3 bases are TGCAGCGTTGGGGGGACTAGCGGGAGAAAGGTAAATGAGCAGTTCTTC. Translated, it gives CSVGGTSGRKVNEQFF.

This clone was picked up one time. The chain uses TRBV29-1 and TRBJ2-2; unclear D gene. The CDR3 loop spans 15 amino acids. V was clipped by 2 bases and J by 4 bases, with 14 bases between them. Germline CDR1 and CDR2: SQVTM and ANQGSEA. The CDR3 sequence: CSVETKASGTGELFF. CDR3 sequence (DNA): TGCAGCGTTGAAACTAAGGCCTCGGGCACCGGGGAGCTGTTTTTT.

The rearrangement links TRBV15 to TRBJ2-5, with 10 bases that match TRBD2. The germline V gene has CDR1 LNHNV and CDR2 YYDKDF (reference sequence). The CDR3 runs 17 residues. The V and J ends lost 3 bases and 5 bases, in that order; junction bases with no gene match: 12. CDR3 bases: TGTGCCACCAGCAGGGGCTCTAGCGGGAGTATGATGGAGACCCAGTACTTC. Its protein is CATSRGSSGSMMETQYF.

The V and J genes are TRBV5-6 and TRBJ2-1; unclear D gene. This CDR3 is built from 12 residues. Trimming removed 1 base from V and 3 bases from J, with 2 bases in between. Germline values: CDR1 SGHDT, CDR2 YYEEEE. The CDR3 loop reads CASSLFYNEQFF. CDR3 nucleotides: TGTGCCAGCAGCTTGTTCTACAATGAGCAGTTCTTC.

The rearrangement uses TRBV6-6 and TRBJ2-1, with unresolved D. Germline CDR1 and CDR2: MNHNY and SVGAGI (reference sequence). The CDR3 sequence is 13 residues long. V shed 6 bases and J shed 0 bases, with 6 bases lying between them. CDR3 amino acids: CASSADSYNEQFF. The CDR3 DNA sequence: TGTGCCAGCAGCGCGGACTCCTACAATGAGCAGTTCTTC.

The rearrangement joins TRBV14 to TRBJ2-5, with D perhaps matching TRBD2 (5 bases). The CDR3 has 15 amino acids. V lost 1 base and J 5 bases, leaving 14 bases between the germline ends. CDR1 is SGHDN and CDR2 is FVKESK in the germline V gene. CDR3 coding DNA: TGTGCCAGCAGCCAAGGAGGGCTGAGGTTGGAGACCCAGTACTTC. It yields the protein CASSQGGLRLETQYF.

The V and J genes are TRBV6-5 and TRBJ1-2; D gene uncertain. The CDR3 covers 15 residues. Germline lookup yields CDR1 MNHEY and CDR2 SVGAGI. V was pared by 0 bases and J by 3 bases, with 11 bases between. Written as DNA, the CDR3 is TGTGCCAGCAGTTACTCAGGGTCGTCGGACTATGGCTACACCTTC. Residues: CASSYSGSSDYGYTF.

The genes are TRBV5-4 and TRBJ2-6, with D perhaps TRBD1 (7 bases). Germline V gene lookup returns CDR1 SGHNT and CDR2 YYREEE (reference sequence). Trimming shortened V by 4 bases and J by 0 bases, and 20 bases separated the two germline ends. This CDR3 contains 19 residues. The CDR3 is CASSAQGGPPSSGANVLTF. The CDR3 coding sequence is TGTGCCAGCAGCGCCCAGGGGGGCCCTCCCAGCTCTGGGGCCAACGTCCTGACTTTC.

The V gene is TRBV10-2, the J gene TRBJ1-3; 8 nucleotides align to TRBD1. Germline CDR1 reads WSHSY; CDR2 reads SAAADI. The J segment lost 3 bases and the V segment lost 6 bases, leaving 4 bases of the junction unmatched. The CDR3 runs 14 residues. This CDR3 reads CASSRGLDGNTIYF. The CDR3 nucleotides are TGCGCCAGCAGCAGGGGGCTAGATGGAAACACCATATATTTT.

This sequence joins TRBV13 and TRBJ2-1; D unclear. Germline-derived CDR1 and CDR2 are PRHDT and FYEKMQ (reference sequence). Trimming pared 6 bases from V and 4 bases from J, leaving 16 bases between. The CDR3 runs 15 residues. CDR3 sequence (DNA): TGTGCCAGCAGTCCTGGGGTAACCCGGTACAATGAGCAGTTCTTC. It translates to CASSPGVTRYNEQFF.